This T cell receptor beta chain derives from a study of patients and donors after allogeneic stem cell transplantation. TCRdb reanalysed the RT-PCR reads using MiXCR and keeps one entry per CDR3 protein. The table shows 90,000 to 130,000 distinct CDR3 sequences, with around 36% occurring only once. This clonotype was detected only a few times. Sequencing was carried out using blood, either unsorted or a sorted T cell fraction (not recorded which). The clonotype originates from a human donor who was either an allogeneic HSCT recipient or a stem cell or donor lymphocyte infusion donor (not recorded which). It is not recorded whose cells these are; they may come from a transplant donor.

The CDR3 nucleotides read TGCGCCAGCAGCTTGGGGGACAGAATTGGGACTGAAGCTTTCTTT. Translation gives CASSLGDRIGTEAFF. The rearrangement links TRBV5-1 to TRBJ1-1; 7 bases map to TRBD1. Looked up from germline, CDR1 is SGHRS and CDR2 is YFSETQ. The CDR3 is made up of 15 amino acids. V lost 0 bases to trimming and J lost 5 bases; unmatched junction nucleotides: 7.